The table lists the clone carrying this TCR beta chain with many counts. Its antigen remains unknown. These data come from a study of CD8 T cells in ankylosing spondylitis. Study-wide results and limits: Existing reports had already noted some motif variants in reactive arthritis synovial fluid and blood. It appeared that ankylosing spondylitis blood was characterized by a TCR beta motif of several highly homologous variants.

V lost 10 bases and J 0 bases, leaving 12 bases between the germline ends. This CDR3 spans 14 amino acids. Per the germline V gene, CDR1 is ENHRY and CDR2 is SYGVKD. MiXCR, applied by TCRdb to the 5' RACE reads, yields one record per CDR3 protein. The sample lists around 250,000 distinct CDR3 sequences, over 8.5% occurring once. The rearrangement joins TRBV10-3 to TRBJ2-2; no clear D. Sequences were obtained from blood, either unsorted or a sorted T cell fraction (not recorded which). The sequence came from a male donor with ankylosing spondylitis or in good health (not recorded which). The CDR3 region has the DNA TGTGCCACCTTGGGAACAGCGAACACCGGGGAGCTGTTTTTT. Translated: CATLGTANTGELFF.